These 23 T cell receptor beta chains were sequenced from one sample in a study of blood T cell repertoires in COVID-19. Method: immunoSEQ multiplex PCR; TCRdb's copy keeps in-frame clones and lacks some. The table includes under 300,000 clones, 70% to 90% detected once. The specimen sequenced was peripheral blood. The source of these receptors is a man aged 60-69 years with acute or convalescent COVID-19.

This chain connects TRBV11-3 to TRBJ2-1; 11 bases align to TRBD2. Germline CDR1 and CDR2: SGHNT and YENEEA. With 1 base clipped from V and 10 bases from J, the junction kept 9 bases outside the gene matches. The length of the CDR3 is 16 residues. CDR3 amino acids: CASSLAPGTSGFEQFF. CDR3 nucleotide sequence: TGTGCCAGCAGCTTAGCCCCCGGGACTAGCGGTTTCGAGCAGTTCTTC.

V and J are TRBV5-1 and TRBJ1-1; D remains unclear. V dropped 3 bases and J dropped 4 bases, with 16 bases sitting between them. This CDR3 comprises 15 residues. CDR1 is SGHRS, CDR2 YFSETQ, per germline. CDR3: CASSSGRGEGTEAFF. CDR3 nucleotides: TGCGCCAGCAGCTCAGGACGGGGAGAGGGCACTGAAGCTTTCTTT.

J is TRBJ2-7 and V is TRBV27; possibly TRBD2 for D (6 bases). CDR1 is MNHEY and CDR2 is SMNVEV in the germline V gene (reference sequence). Trimming stripped 5 bases from V and 0 bases from J, with 11 bases between. The CDR3 has 14 amino acids. CDR3 nucleotide sequence: TGTGCCAGCAGTCTACGGGAGAGCTCCTACGAGCAGTACTTC. It yields the protein CASSLRESSYEQYF.

In nucleotides, the CDR3 is TGTGCCAGCAGTGAATTCGGCAGGGCCTACGAGCAGTACTTC. Amino acids: CASSEFGRAYEQYF. The V call is TRBV2, the J call TRBJ2-7; tentative D call: TRBD1 (5 bases). CDR1 is SNHLY, CDR2 FYNNEI, per germline. The CDR3 is 14 amino acids. V was clipped by 2 bases and J by 2 bases, with 10 bases between them.

The chain has TRBV28 and TRBJ1-1; D unclear. V was shortened by 2 bases and J by 10 bases, with 14 bases between the two germline ends. Germline V gives CDR1 MDHEN, CDR2 SYDVKM. The CDR3 loop spans 13 amino acids. CDR3 sequence: CASSLASRLSAFF. The CDR3 nucleotides are TGTGCCAGCAGTTTAGCATCGCGCCTCTCAGCTTTCTTT. The whole variable domain, remainder taken from reference TRBV28 and TRBJ1-1, is DVKVTQSSRYLVKRTGEKVFLECVQDMDHENMFWYRQDPGLGLRLIYFSYDVKMKEKGDIPEGYSVSREKKERFSLILESASTNQTSMYLCASSLASRLSAFFGQGTRLTVV.

A word on this clone: At the DNA level, this CDR3 is encoded by other sequences in the same sample as well. This chain uses TRBV12-3 or TRBV12-4 with TRBJ1-1; a possible D gene is TRBD1 (5 bases). The CDR3 is 12 residues long. With 3 bases removed from V and 5 bases from J, the gap between germline ends came to 7 bases. DNA for the CDR3: TGTGCCAGCAGTTTCGGGGGGACTGAAGCTTTCTTT. Translating gives CASSFGGTEAFF.

This chain links TRBV3-1 (or the pseudogene TRBV3-2) with TRBJ2-7; 8 positions agree with TRBD1. Germline V gene data show CDR1 as LGHDT and CDR2 as YNNKEL (reference sequence). This CDR3 contains 16 residues. V lost 1 base, J lost 8 bases, and 13 bases stayed unmatched. The CDR3 sequence: CASSQGLGGQGVKQYF. CDR3 DNA sequence: TGTGCCAGCAGCCAAGGATTAGGTGGACAGGGTGTCAAGCAGTACTTC.

This chain connects TRBV19 to TRBJ1-5, with D uncertain. This CDR3 is built from 15 residues. CDR1 and CDR2 (germline): LNHDA, SQIVND (reference sequence). V lost 7 bases and J 11 bases, leaving 24 bases between the germline ends. CDR3 protein: CASKIGGQVISAQHF. CDR3 nucleotides: TGTGCCAGTAAAATCGGCGGGCAGGTGATTAGCGCCCAGCATTTT.

This chain joins TRBV6-5 and TRBJ1-2; unclear D gene. V lost 6 bases, J lost 4 bases, and 6 bases lay in between. The CDR3 contains 11 residues. Germline V CDR1 and CDR2: MNHEY, SVGAGI. The CDR3 loop is CASRSAYGYTF. In DNA, the CDR3 is TGTGCCAGCAGGAGTGCCTATGGCTACACCTTC.

This clone occurred a few times. The J gene is TRBJ1-1, the V gene TRBV19; tentatively, D is TRBD1 (5 bases). V lost 6 bases and J 2 bases, leaving 13 bases between the germline ends. CDR1 LNHDA and CDR2 SQIVND come from the germline V gene (reference sequence). The CDR3 covers 14 residues. The CDR3 nucleotides are TGTGCCAGTAGGGCCAGGGACTTTAACACTGAAGCTTTCTTT. Translation gives CASRARDFNTEAFF.

The J gene is TRBJ2-3, the V gene TRBV11-2; 10 nucleotides agree with TRBD2. CDR3 length: 14 residues. Germline values: CDR1 SGHAT, CDR2 FQNNGV. Trimming at V came to 5 bases and at J to 6 bases, leaving 5 bases not matched to a gene. The CDR3 is CASSASGRADTQYF. In DNA form, the CDR3 reads TGTGCCAGCAGCGCTAGCGGGAGAGCCGATACGCAGTATTTT.

V gene TRBV11-3 combines with J gene TRBJ2-4; possible D gene TRBD1, 7 bases. There are 15 residues in the CDR3. Germline V gene lookup returns CDR1 SGHNT and CDR2 YENEEA. With 2 bases removed from V and 9 bases from J, the gap between germline ends came to 17 bases. CDR3 sequence: CASSLSGRGGGIQYF. The CDR3 DNA is TGTGCCAGCAGCTTATCCGGGAGAGGGGGCGGCATTCAGTACTTC.

J is TRBJ1-2 and V is TRBV28; 7 bases fit TRBD1. V shed 6 bases, J shed 7 bases, and the junction held 8 bases outside the gene matches. Germline-derived CDR1 and CDR2 are MDHEN and SYDVKM. CDR3 size: 13 residues. CDR3 nucleotides: TGTGCCAGCAGCACTCCTCAGGGGGGTGGCTACACCTTC. Translation: CASSTPQGGGYTF.

V and J are TRBV9 and TRBJ2-2; D possibly corresponds to TRBD1 (5 bases). Trimming removed 10 bases from V and 2 bases from J, with 12 bases in between. In germline, CDR1 is SGDLS, CDR2 YYNGEE. This CDR3 spans 13 amino acids. The CDR3, as DNA: TGTGCCGGGCAGGACACCAACACCGGGGAGCTGTTTTTT. Protein: CAGQDTNTGELFF.

V gene TRBV18 combines with J gene TRBJ2-6; no clear D. V was shortened by 3 bases and J by 0 bases, with 6 bases between the two germline ends. From germline, CDR1 is KGHSH and CDR2 LQKENI. The CDR3 spans 15 residues. CDR3 in amino acids: CASSPWSSGANVLTF. CDR3 in DNA: TGTGCCAGCTCACCCTGGAGCTCTGGGGCCAACGTCCTGACTTTC.

The chain employs TRBV28 and TRBJ2-1, with TRBD2 as a possible D gene (5 bases). This CDR3 is built from 14 residues. The germline gives CDR1 MDHEN, CDR2 SYDVKM. V lost 5 bases, J lost 6 bases, and 14 bases lay in between. The CDR3 reads CASSPGGQPNEQFF. CDR3 sequence (DNA): TGTGCCAGCAGTCCCGGAGGCCAGCCCAATGAGCAGTTCTTC.

This chain joins TRBV7-3 and TRBJ2-7; TRBD2 aligns across 11 bases. The V gene's germline CDR1 is SGHTA and CDR2 FQGTGA. With V trimmed by 2 bases and J by 6 bases, 6 bases remained unmatched. The CDR3 extends over 15 amino acids. The CDR3 DNA sequence: TGTGCCAGCAGCTTATCCCTAGCGGGAGGACCCGAGCAGTACTTC. Translated: CASSLSLAGGPEQYF.

The chain is built from TRBV11-3 and TRBJ2-1; TRBD2 might be the D (6 bases). Germline values: CDR1 SGHNT, CDR2 YENEEA. The CDR3 has 14 residues. Trimming pared 5 bases from V and 4 bases from J, leaving 12 bases between. The DNA for the CDR3 is TGTGCCAGCAGCCTGGAGGGCAGTTACAATGAGCAGTTCTTC. It encodes CASSLEGSYNEQFF.

The V and J genes are TRBV9 and TRBJ2-5; D might be TRBD2 (7 bases). The CDR3 is 15 residues long. Germline CDR1 reads SGDLS; CDR2 reads YYNGEE. The V gene lost 1 base and the J gene lost 4 bases, with 14 bases spanning the gap. The CDR3 loop reads CASSVRGGSIETQYF. The CDR3 DNA follows: TGTGCCAGCAGCGTAAGGGGGGGGAGCATAGAGACCCAGTACTTC.

The chain is built from TRBV7-6 and TRBJ2-3; no clear D gene. The CDR3 loop spans 15 amino acids. Looked up from germline, CDR1 is SGHVS and CDR2 is FNYEAQ. V was shortened by 3 bases and J by 2 bases, with 12 bases between the two germline ends. Here the CDR3 DNA reads TGTGCCAGCAGCTTTGGTTGGGCCTCCACAGATACGCAGTATTTT. This codes for CASSFGWASTDTQYF.

The V and J genes are TRBV27 and TRBJ1-4; 9 positions agree with TRBD1. The CDR3 runs 19 residues. Germline trimming cut 0 bases from V and 7 bases from J; bases unmatched to any gene: 15. Germline CDR1 is MNHEY and CDR2 is SMNVEV (reference sequence). The CDR3 loop reads CASSLSGLRYGTGFEKLFF. The DNA for the CDR3 is TGTGCCAGCAGTTTATCGGGGTTGAGGTACGGGACAGGGTTTGAAAAACTGTTTTTT.

This clone was seen only once. The chain carries TRBV29-1 and TRBJ2-3, with TRBD2 matching 11 bases. The CDR3 covers 16 residues. V trimming: 8 bases; J trimming: 2 bases; junction bases outside the gene matches: 12. In germline, CDR1 is SQVTM, CDR2 ANQGSEA. CDR3 in amino acids: CSLVGTSGETTDTQYF. CDR3 sequence (DNA): TGCAGCCTTGTCGGGACTAGCGGAGAAACCACAGATACGCAGTATTTT.

J is TRBJ2-2 and V is TRBV9; the match to TRBD1 covers 7 bases. Germline CDR1 is SGDLS and CDR2 is YYNGEE. V shed 0 bases, J shed 6 bases, and the junction held 8 bases outside the gene matches. This CDR3 has 16 residues. The CDR3 region has the DNA TGTGCCAGCAGCGTAGGGGAAAGGGGGCGAGCCGGGGAGCTGTTTTTT. Residues: CASSVGERGRAGELFF.